A single T cell receptor beta chain is shown here with its context. With a J-beta primer mix and a sample-barcoded 5' primer, a second PCR ran roughly 6 to 12 cycles. MiXCR, run by TCRdb on the 5' RACE reads, gives a single entry per CDR3 protein. The data show hundreds of thousands of distinct CDR3 sequences, with around 62% seen just once and 28% held by the top ten. The data were obtained in a study of blood T cells in healthy people across ages. The CDR3 totals 14 residues. Trimming cost V 9 bases and J 2 bases, with 11 bases left between them. The V gene's germline CDR1 is SGHTA and CDR2 FQGNSA. Per sample, extraction of total RNA gave at least 6 micrograms in every case.

The V and J genes are TRBV7-2 and TRBJ2-6; D might be TRBD1 (5 bases). Sequenced: blood. The clonotype was recovered from a man aged 25 to 40 in good health. This chain's CDR3 is CASLGLPGANVLTF. The CDR3 coding sequence is TGTGCCAGTTTGGGGCTCCCTGGGGCCAACGTCCTGACTTTC.